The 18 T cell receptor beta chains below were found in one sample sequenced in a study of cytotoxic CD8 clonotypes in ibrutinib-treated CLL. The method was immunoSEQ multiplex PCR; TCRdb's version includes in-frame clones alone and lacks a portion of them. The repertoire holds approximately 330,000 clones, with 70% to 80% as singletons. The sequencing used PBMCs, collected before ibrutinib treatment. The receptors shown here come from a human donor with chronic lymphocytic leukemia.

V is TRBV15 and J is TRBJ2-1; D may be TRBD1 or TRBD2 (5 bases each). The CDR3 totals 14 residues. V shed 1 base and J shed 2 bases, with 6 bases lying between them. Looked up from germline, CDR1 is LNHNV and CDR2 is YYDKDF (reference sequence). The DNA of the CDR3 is TGTGCCACCAGCAGAGCGGGACCCTACAATGAGCAGTTCTTC. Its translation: CATSRAGPYNEQFF.

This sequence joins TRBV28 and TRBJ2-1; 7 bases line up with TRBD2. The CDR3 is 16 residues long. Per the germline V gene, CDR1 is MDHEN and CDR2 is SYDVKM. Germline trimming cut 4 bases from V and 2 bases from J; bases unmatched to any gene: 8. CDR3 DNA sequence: TGTGCCAGCAGTTCCCCTAGCGGCTTTCCCTACAATGAGCAGTTCTTC. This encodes CASSSPSGFPYNEQFF.

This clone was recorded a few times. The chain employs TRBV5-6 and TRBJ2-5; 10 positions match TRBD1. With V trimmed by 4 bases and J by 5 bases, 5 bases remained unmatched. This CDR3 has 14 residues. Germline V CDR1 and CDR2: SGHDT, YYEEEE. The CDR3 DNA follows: TGTGCCAGCAGCAAGCTGACAGGGGGCGAGACCCAGTACTTC. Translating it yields CASSKLTGGETQYF.

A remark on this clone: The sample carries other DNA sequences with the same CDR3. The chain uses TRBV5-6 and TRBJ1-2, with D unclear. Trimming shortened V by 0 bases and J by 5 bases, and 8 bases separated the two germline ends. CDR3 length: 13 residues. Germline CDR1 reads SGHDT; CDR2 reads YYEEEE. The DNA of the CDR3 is TGTGCCAGCAGCTTGGTAGGGAGTTATGGCTACACCTTC. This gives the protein CASSLVGSYGYTF.

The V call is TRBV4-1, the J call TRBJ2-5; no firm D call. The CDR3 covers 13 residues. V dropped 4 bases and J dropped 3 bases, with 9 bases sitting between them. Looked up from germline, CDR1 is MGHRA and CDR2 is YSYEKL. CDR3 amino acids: CASSRRSKETQYF. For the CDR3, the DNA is TGCGCCAGCAGCCGACGGAGCAAAGAGACCCAGTACTTC.

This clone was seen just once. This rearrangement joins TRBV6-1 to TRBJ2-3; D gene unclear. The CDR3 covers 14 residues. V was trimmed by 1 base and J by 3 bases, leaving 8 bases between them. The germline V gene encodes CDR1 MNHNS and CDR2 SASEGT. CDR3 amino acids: CASSEVLRTDTQYF. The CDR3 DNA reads TGTGCCAGCAGTGAAGTGTTGAGGACAGATACGCAGTATTTT.

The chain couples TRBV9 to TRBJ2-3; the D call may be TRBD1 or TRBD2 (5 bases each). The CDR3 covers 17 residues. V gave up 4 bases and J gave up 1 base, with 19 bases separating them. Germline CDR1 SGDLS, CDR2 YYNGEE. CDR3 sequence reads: CASSPTLGRAGTDTQYF. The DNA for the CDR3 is TGTGCCAGCAGCCCTACGTTGGGGCGGGCTGGCACAGATACGCAGTATTTT.

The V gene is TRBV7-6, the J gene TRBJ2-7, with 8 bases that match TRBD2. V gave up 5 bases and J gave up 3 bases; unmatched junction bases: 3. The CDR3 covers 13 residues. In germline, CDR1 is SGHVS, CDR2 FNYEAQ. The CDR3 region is CASSAGTSYEQYF. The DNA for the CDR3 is TGTGCCAGCAGCGCCGGGACTAGCTACGAGCAGTACTTC.

CDR3 residues: CASSEQPPPGSSYNEQFF. CDR3 in DNA: TGTGCCAGCAGTGAACAACCCCCACCGGGATCCTCCTACAATGAGCAGTTCTTC. V usage is TRBV6-1 and J usage is TRBJ2-1; tentatively, D is TRBD2 (5 bases). From germline, CDR1 is MNHNS and CDR2 SASEGT. The CDR3 consists of 18 residues. Trimming removed 2 bases at V and 0 bases at J, with 17 bases between.

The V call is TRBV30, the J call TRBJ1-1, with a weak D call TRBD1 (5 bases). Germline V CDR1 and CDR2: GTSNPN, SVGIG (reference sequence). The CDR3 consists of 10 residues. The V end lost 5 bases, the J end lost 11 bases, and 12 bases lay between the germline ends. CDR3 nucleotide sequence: TGTGCCTGGGGGGACGCCGGCGCTTTCTTT. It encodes CAWGDAGAFF.

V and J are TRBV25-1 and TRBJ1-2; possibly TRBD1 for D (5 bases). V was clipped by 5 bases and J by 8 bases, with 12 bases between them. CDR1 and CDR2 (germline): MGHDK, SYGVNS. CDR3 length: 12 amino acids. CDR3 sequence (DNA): TGTGCCAGCAGTTTACCAGGGCGGGGCTACACCTTC. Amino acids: CASSLPGRGYTF.

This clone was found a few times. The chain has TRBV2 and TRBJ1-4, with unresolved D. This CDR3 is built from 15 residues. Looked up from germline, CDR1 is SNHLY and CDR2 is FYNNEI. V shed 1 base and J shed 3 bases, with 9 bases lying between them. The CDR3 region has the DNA TGTGCCAGCAGTGAAGGGCGGTCGTCTAATGAAAAACTGTTTTTT. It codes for CASSEGRSSNEKLFF.

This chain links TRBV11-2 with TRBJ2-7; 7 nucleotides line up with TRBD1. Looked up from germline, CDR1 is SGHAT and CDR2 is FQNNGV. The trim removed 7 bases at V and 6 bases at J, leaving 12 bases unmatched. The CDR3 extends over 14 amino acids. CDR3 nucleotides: TGTGCCAGCACCATACAGGGGCGTGCGTCCGAGCAGTACTTC. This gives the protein CASTIQGRASEQYF.

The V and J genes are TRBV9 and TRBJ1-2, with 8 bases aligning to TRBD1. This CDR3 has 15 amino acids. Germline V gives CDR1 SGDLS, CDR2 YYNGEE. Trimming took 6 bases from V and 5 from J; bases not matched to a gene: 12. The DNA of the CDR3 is TGTGCCAGCACCCCCACCCAGGGACAGGATTATGGCTACACCTTC. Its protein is CASTPTQGQDYGYTF.

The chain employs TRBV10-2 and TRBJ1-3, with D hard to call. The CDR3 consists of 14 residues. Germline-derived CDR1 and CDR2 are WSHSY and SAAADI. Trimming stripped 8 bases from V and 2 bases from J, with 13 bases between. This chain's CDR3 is CASGPPVPGNTIYF. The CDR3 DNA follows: TGCGCCAGCGGGCCACCAGTGCCTGGAAACACCATATATTTT.

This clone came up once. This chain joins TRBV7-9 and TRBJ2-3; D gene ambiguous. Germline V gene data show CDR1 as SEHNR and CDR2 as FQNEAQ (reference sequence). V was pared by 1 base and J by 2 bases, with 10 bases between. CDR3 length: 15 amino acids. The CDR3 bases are TGTGCCAGCAGCTTAGTGGGCAGCCCCACAGATACGCAGTATTTT. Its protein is CASSLVGSPTDTQYF.

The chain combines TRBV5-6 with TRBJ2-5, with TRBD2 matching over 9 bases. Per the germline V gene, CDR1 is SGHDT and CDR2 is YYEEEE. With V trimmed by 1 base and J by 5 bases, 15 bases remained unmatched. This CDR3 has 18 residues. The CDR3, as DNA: TGTGCCAGCAGCTTGCGGTCTAGCGGGATGGTACTAAGGGAGACCCAGTACTTC. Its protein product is CASSLRSSGMVLRETQYF.

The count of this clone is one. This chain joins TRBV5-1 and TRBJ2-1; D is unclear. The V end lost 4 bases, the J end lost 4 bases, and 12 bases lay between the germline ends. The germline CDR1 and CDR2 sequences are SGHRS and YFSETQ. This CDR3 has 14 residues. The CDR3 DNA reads TGCGCCAGCAGCCTGGGCCCCGATTACAATGAGCAGTTCTTC. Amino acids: CASSLGPDYNEQFF.